Reported below is one TCR beta chain. Its antigen remains unknown. This record belongs to a study of monozygotic twins with inflammatory bowel disease. Blood was drawn at approximately 2.3 ml per donor. Template switching appended UMIs that held a 6-nucleotide sample barcode. Each CDR3 protein gets one entry in TCRdb, which reprocessed the 5' RACE reads and gives no DNA. Seen in this sample are some 440,000 distinct CDR3 sequences; the ten most common clones hold 2% to 2.5%. Study results and caveats: Whereas healthy co-twins had higher TCRbeta diversity (inverse Simpson), IBD patients had lower diversity. Since immunosuppressive treatments differed, patient repertoires may have gained added variability.

From germline, CDR1 is LGHNA and CDR2 YSLEER. The length of the CDR3 is 13 residues. The rearrangement joins TRBV4-3 to TRBJ1-1. The sample taken for sequencing was blood. This TCR came from a human donor with ulcerative colitis or Crohn's disease, or a healthy co-twin of an affected twin (not recorded which). The CDR3: CASSHDWDTEAFF.